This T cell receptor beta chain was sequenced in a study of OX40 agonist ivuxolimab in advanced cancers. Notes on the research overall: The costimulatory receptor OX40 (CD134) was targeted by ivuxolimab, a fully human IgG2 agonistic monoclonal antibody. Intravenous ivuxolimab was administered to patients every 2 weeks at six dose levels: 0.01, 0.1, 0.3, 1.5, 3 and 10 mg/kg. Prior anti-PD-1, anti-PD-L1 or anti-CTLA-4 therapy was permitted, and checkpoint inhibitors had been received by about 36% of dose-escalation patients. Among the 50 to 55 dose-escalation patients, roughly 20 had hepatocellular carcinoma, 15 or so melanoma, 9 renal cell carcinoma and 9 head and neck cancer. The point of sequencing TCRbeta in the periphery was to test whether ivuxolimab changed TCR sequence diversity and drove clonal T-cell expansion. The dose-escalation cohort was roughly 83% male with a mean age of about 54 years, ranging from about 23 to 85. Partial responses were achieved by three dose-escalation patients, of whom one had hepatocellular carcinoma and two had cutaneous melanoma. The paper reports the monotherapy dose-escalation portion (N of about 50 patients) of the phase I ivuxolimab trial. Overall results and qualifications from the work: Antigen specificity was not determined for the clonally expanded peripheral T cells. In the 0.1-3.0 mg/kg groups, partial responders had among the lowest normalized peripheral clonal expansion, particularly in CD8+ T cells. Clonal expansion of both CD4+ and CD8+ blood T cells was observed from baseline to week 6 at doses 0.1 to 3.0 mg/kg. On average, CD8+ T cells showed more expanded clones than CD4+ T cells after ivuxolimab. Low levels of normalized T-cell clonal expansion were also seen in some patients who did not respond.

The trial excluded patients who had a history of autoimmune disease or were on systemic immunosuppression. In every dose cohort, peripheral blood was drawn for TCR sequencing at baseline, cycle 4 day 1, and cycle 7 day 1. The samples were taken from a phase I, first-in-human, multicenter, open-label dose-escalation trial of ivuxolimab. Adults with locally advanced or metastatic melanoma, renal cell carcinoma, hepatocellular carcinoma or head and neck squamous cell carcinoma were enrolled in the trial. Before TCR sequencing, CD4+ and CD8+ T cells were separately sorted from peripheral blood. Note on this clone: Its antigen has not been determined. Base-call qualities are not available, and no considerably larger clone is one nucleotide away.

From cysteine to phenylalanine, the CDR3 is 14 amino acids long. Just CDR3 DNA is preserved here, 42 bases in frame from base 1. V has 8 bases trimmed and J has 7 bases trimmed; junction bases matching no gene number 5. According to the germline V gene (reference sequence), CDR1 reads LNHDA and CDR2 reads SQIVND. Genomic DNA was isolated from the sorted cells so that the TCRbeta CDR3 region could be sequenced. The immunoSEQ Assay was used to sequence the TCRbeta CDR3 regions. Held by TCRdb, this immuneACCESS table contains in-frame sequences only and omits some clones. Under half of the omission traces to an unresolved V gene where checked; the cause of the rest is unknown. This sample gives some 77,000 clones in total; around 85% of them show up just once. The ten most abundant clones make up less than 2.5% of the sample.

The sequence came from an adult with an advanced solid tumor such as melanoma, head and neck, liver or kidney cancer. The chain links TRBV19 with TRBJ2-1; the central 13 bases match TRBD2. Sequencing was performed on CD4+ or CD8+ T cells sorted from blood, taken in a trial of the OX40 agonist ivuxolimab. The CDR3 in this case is CASALGLAGNEQFF. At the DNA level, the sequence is TGTGCCAGTGCCTTGGGACTAGCGGGAAATGAGCAGTTCTTC. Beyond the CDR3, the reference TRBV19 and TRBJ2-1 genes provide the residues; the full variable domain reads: DGGITQSPKYLFRKEGQNVTLSCEQNLNHDAMYWYRQDPGQGLRLIYYSQIVNDFQKGDIAEGYSVSREKKESFPLTVTSAQKNPTAFYLCASALGLAGNEQFFGPGTRLTVL.